Shown below are 21 T cell receptor beta chains from a single sample sequenced in a study of blood T cell repertoires in COVID-19. The method was immunoSEQ multiplex PCR; TCRdb's version includes in-frame clones alone and lacks a portion of them. The data hold around 260,000 clones, with over 70% observed a single time. Sequencing used peripheral blood. These receptors came from a woman in her thirties or forties who had recovered from COVID-19.

The rearrangement links TRBV5-1 to TRBJ1-1, with D possibly TRBD1 on 5 matching bases. Germline V gives CDR1 SGHRS, CDR2 YFSETQ. The CDR3 totals 14 residues. V was pared by 1 base and J by 7 bases, with 14 bases between. CDR3 region: CASSLSLGEVEAFF. CDR3 coding DNA: TGCGCCAGCAGCTTGAGTTTAGGGGAGGTTGAAGCTTTCTTT.

This chain links TRBV19 with TRBJ1-6; 9 positions match TRBD1. The CDR3 has 16 residues. Germline V gene lookup returns CDR1 LNHDA and CDR2 SQIVND (reference sequence). Trimming cost V 3 bases and J 4 bases; bases outside gene matches: 4. This CDR3 reads CASSILGTGYNSPLHF. The CDR3 DNA reads TGTGCCAGTAGTATTCTGGGGACAGGGTATAATTCACCCCTCCACTTT.

J is TRBJ1-2 and V is TRBV6-5, with 10 positions matching TRBD1. Trimming removed 7 bases from V and 1 base from J; junction bases left unmatched: 6. Germline CDR1 reads MNHEY; CDR2 reads SVGAGI. CDR3 size: 15 residues. This CDR3 reads CASMGQGIYNYGYTF. The CDR3 DNA sequence: TGTGCCAGCATGGGACAGGGGATCTATAACTATGGCTACACCTTC.

V and J are TRBV3-1 (or the pseudogene TRBV3-2) and TRBJ2-7; D remains ambiguous. V gave up 1 base and J gave up 6 bases, with 4 bases separating them. Germline-derived CDR1 and CDR2 are LGHDT and YNNKEL (reference sequence). The length of the CDR3 is 11 residues. The CDR3 DNA reads as TGTGCCAGCAGCCAAGGGCTCGAGCAGTACTTC. Translation: CASSQGLEQYF.

For the CDR3, the DNA is TGTGCCAGCTCACCAGGGGGGGCCCACAGCACTGAAGCTTTCTTT. Residues: CASSPGGAHSTEAFF. The chain recombines TRBV18 with TRBJ1-1; D might be TRBD1 (6 bases). Germline V gene data show CDR1 as KGHSH and CDR2 as LQKENI. V was trimmed by 2 bases and J by 4 bases, leaving 14 bases between them. The CDR3 runs 15 residues.

V and J are TRBV9 and TRBJ2-3; D is possibly TRBD2 (7 bases). CDR3 size: 14 residues. Trimming left V 4 bases short and J 6 bases short, with 15 bases between. Germline V CDR1 and CDR2: SGDLS, YYNGEE. Written as DNA, the CDR3 is TGTGCCAGCAGCCTCTGGGGGGGCCGCGATACGCAGTATTTT. Protein sequence: CASSLWGGRDTQYF.

The chain links TRBV6-5 to TRBJ2-7; D possibly corresponds to TRBD2 (5 bases). The CDR3 has 14 residues. CDR1 is MNHEY, CDR2 SVGAGI, per germline. V was clipped by 6 bases and J by 2 bases, with 14 bases between them. The DNA of the CDR3 is TGTGCCAGCAGGGAGCCGGGGTTTGCCTACGAGCAGTACTTC. Protein: CASREPGFAYEQYF.

This chain joins TRBV19 and TRBJ1-6, with 7 bases lining up with TRBD1. Germline V gene sequence: CDR1 LNHDA, CDR2 SQIVND (reference sequence). This CDR3 comprises 15 residues. The V and J ends lost 6 bases and 0 bases, in that order; junction bases with no gene match: 2. The CDR3 region has the DNA TGTGCCAGTAGGACAGGGAGCTCCTATAATTCACCCCTCCACTTT. This gives the protein CASRTGSSYNSPLHF. Looking up the rest from reference TRBV19 and TRBJ1-6 gives the full variable domain: DGGITQSPKYLFRKEGQNVTLSCEQNLNHDAMYWYRQDPGQGLRLIYYSQIVNDFQKGDIAEGYSVSREKKESFPLTVTSAQKNPTAFYLCASRTGSSYNSPLHFGNGTRLTVT.

This chain joins TRBV20-1 and TRBJ2-1; TRBD1 matches at 7 bases. V lost 3 bases and J lost 2; bases outside the gene matches: 4. Looked up from germline, CDR1 is DFQATT and CDR2 is SNEGSKA (reference sequence). This CDR3 has 14 amino acids. The CDR3 is CSASEQGAYNEQFF. The CDR3 coding sequence is TGCAGTGCTAGTGAGCAGGGGGCCTACAATGAGCAGTTCTTC.

The J gene is TRBJ2-7, the V gene TRBV21-1; the table's D call, TRBD1, has no DNA check behind it. TRBV21-1 is labeled a pseudogene. This CDR3 contains 17 residues. CDR3 residues: CASSKSRRGRSLYEQYF. CDR3 DNA sequence: TGTGCCAGCAGCAAATCGCGCAGGGGAAGGAGTCTCTACGAGCAGTACTTC.

The genes are TRBV5-1 and TRBJ1-2; TRBD1 matches at 10 bases. The V gene's germline CDR1 is SGHRS and CDR2 YFSETQ. This CDR3 is built from 16 residues. V shed 2 bases, J shed 4 bases, and the junction held 8 bases outside the gene matches. CDR3 region: CASSFVGQGSVYGYTF. The CDR3 nucleotides are TGCGCCAGCAGCTTCGTGGGACAGGGGTCGGTCTATGGCTACACCTTC.

The V and J genes are TRBV6-5 and TRBJ1-2; D uncertain. In germline, CDR1 is MNHEY, CDR2 SVGAGI. V dropped 6 bases and J dropped 5 bases, with 19 bases sitting between them. The CDR3 sequence is 15 residues long. The CDR3 nucleotides read TGTGCCAGCAGGCCGCAACTGGGCGTTTATTATGGCTACACCTTC. Translating it yields CASRPQLGVYYGYTF.

The V and J genes are TRBV7-3 and TRBJ2-3; D may be TRBD1 (5 bases). CDR1 is SGHTA and CDR2 is FQGTGA in the germline V gene. This CDR3 comprises 13 residues. Trimming removed 5 bases from V and 3 bases from J, with 9 bases in between. CDR3 nucleotides: TGTGCCAGCAGCACAAAGGGGACAGATACGCAGTATTTT. It codes for CASSTKGTDTQYF.

The rearrangement joins TRBV7-5 to TRBJ2-7; the table's D call TRBD1 went unverified against the DNA. TRBV7-5 is a pseudogene. The CDR3 runs 20 residues. CDR3: CARSLLSPRLDSHPTYEQYF. In DNA form, the CDR3 reads TGTGCCAGAAGCTTGCTCTCCCCAAGACTCGACAGCCACCCCACCTACGAGCAGTACTTC.

V usage is TRBV10-2 and J usage is TRBJ2-1, with 10 bases lining up with TRBD2. V dropped 6 bases and J dropped 8; count of bases not matched to a gene: 7. Germline V CDR1 and CDR2: WSHSY, SAAADI. The CDR3 loop spans 14 amino acids. The CDR3 reads CASRGSGGAYEQFF. In DNA, the CDR3 is TGCGCCAGCAGGGGGAGCGGGGGGGCCTATGAGCAGTTCTTC.

V and J are TRBV2 and TRBJ2-5; 8 bases agree with TRBD1. V was clipped by 4 bases and J by 4 bases; unmatched bases: 2. Germline CDR1 reads SNHLY; CDR2 reads FYNNEI. This CDR3 spans 13 amino acids. CDR3 loop: CASSGQGIETQYF. DNA for the CDR3: TGTGCCAGCAGTGGACAGGGGATAGAGACCCAGTACTTC. Drawing the rest from reference TRBV2 and TRBJ2-5, the complete variable domain is EPEVTQTPSHQVTQMGQEVILRCVPISNHLYFYWYRQILGQKVEFLVSFYNNEISEKSEIFDDQFSVERPDGSNFTLKIRSTKLEDSAMYFCASSGQGIETQYFGPGTRLLVL.

This rearrangement joins TRBV6-1 to TRBJ2-1; 10 positions match TRBD2. The germline CDR1 and CDR2 sequences are MNHNS and SASEGT. The trim removed 1 base at V and 12 bases at J, leaving 9 bases unmatched. The CDR3 spans 15 residues. DNA of the CDR3: TGTGCCAGCAGTGAAGTGTTAGCGGGGGGTTGGCGGCAGTTCTTC. This encodes CASSEVLAGGWRQFF.

The chain has TRBV10-3 and TRBJ1-4; possible D gene TRBD1, 5 bases. The CDR3 loop spans 14 amino acids. Between the trimmed V and J ends, which lost 4 bases and 4 bases, there was a span of 10 bases. Germline CDR1 reads ENHRY; CDR2 reads SYGVKD. CDR3 sequence: CAISGARDNEKLFF. The DNA of the CDR3 is TGTGCCATCAGTGGAGCCAGGGATAATGAAAAACTGTTTTTT.

In DNA form, the CDR3 reads TGTGCCATCAGTGCTACTACAACAGGGGGCCTCGACTATGGCTACACCTTC. This translates into CAISATTTGGLDYGYTF. The V and J genes are TRBV10-3 and TRBJ1-2; 9 bases agree with TRBD1. The V gene's germline CDR1 is ENHRY and CDR2 SYGVKD. With V trimmed by 4 bases and J by 3 bases, 12 bases remained unmatched. This CDR3 spans 17 amino acids.

The chain links TRBV12-3 or TRBV12-4 to TRBJ1-2; weak D call: TRBD1 (6 bases). The V end lost 8 bases, the J end lost 8 bases, and 18 bases lay between the germline ends. The CDR3 loop spans 13 amino acids. The CDR3 spells CASLSGAPWGYTF. CDR3 in DNA: TGTGCCAGCCTCTCAGGGGCCCCCTGGGGCTACACCTTC.

This rearrangement joins TRBV7-2 to TRBJ1-4, with 7 bases fitting TRBD1. V lost 2 bases and J lost 5; bases outside the gene matches: 8. The CDR3 extends over 16 amino acids. The germline gives CDR1 SGHTA, CDR2 FQGNSA. The CDR3 spells CASSLYTGARNEKLFF. The CDR3 DNA sequence: TGTGCCAGCAGCTTATATACAGGGGCCCGGAATGAAAAACTGTTTTTT.